The rows below give T cell receptor beta chains drawn from one sample of a study of vaccination and CD4 T cells after COVID-19. TCRdb ran MiXCR on the PCR reads and lists one entry per CDR3 protein. The profile covers roughly 12,000 distinct CDR3 sequences, with 30% to 35% appearing a single time and 30% to 40% taken by the ten largest. For these receptors, no antigen is known. The sequencing here drew on CD4+ T cells from blood, cultured in vitro, taken before SARS-CoV-2 vaccination. These receptors all stem from a human donor who received a COVID-19 vaccine. CDR3s include the opening cysteine and the closing phenylalanine or tryptophan. The D gene is left open where the match is weak. Size is omitted from some rows. Given values are once, few, many or a class for expanded clones.

V	D	size	J	CDR3	DNA
TRBV5-1	TRBD1	-	TRBJ1-3	CASSPEQGAEGNTIYF	TGCGCCAGCAGCCCCGAACAGGGGGCGGAGGGAAACACCATATATTTT
TRBV19	-	-	TRBJ2-3	CASDPAGGTDTQYF	TGTGCCAGCGATCCGGCAGGGGGCACAGATACGCAGTATTTT
TRBV24-1	-	-	TRBJ2-5	CATSQESGQETQYF	TGTGCCACCAGTCAGGAGTCGGGACAAGAGACCCAGTACTTC
TRBV7-9	TRBD1	few	TRBJ1-4	CASSIRQGLNEKLFF	TGTGCCAGCAGCATCCGACAGGGACTTAATGAAAAACTGTTTTTT
TRBV20-1	TRBD2	-	TRBJ2-5	CSASGLAGATRETQYF	TGCAGTGCGAGTGGACTAGCGGGGGCCACGAGGGAGACCCAGTACTTC
TRBV12-3/TRBV12-4	TRBD2	-	TRBJ2-7	CASGGLAGGYEQYF	TGTGCCAGCGGGGGACTAGCGGGGGGGTACGAGCAGTACTTC
TRBV7-8	TRBD1	-	TRBJ2-7	CASSLGDRRSYEQYF	TGTGCCAGCAGCCTCGGGGACAGGAGAAGCTACGAGCAGTACTTC
TRBV12-3/TRBV12-4	-	few	TRBJ1-6	CASSLGRSPLHF	TGTGCCAGCAGTTTGGGTCGTTCACCCCTCCACTTT
TRBV15	-	few	TRBJ2-3	CATTALDRYTDTQYF	TGTGCCACCACCGCGCTTGACCGCTACACAGATACGCAGTATTTT
TRBV5-1	-	-	TRBJ2-7	CASRADRFSEQYF	TGCGCCAGCAGGGCTGACAGGTTCTCCGAGCAGTACTTC
TRBV28	TRBD1	-	TRBJ1-5	CASSLVTGVGQPQHF	TGTGCCAGCAGTTTAGTAACAGGGGTTGGGCAGCCCCAGCATTTT
TRBV19	TRBD2	few	TRBJ2-3	CASSPRGGAEDTQYF	TGTGCCAGTAGTCCCCGGGGGGGGGCAGAGGATACGCAGTATTTT
TRBV20-1	-	-	TRBJ1-1	CSASYLTAGTEAFF	TGCAGTGCTTCCTACCTCACGGCCGGTACTGAAGCTTTCTTT
TRBV20-1	TRBD2	-	TRBJ2-1	CSARDLAGPLNEQFF	TGCAGTGCTAGAGATCTAGCGGGGCCCCTCAATGAGCAGTTCTTC
TRBV6-1	-	-	TRBJ2-1	CASSEGIFGHNEQFF	TGTGCCAGCAGTGAGGGGATCTTCGGCCACAATGAGCAGTTCTTC
TRBV15	TRBD1	few	TRBJ2-7	CATSRGTGSHGEQYF	TGTGCCACCAGCAGAGGGACAGGAAGTCATGGCGAGCAGTACTTC
TRBV6-1	-	-	TRBJ1-3	CASMRLNRASGNTIYF	TGTGCCAGCATGAGACTCAACAGGGCCTCTGGAAACACCATATATTTT
TRBV28	-	-	TRBJ1-4	CASSDNMPGGVACFF	TGTGCCAGCAGTGACAACATGCCCGGTGGGGTGGCCTGTTTTTTT
TRBV9	TRBD1	-	TRBJ1-6	CASSVEGGAYNSPLHF	TGTGCCAGCAGCGTAGAAGGGGGCGCCTATAATTCACCCCTCCACTTT
TRBV6-5	-	-	TRBJ1-5	CASSYFAQGNSNQPQHF	TGTGCCAGCAGTTACTTCGCCCAGGGCAATAGCAATCAGCCCCAGCATTTT
TRBV7-9	TRBD1	few	TRBJ2-5	CASSSNRGMSQETQYF	TGTGCCAGCAGCTCAAACAGGGGTATGTCCCAAGAGACCCAGTACTTC
TRBV6-5	-	-	TRBJ1-6	CASSYAGGGRHNSPLYF	TGTGCCAGCAGTTACGCTGGTGGGGGGAGACATAATTCACCCCTCTACTTT
TRBV29-1	TRBD1	few	TRBJ2-2	CSADRGNTGELFF	TGCAGCGCAGACAGGGGGAACACCGGGGAGCTGTTTTTT
TRBV6-2/TRBV6-3	-	few	TRBJ1-2	CASSYRENYGYTF	TGTGCCAGCAGTTACAGGGAAAACTATGGCTACACCTTC
TRBV6-2/TRBV6-3	-	few	TRBJ1-5	CASSYTGLSNQPQHF	TGTGCCAGCAGTTACACCGGACTTAGCAATCAGCCCCAGCATTTT
TRBV20-1	-	few	TRBJ1-5	CSARGEVFQPQHF	TGCAGTGCTAGAGGGGAGGTGTTCCAGCCCCAGCATTTT
TRBV27	-	few	TRBJ1-1	CASSLSGVGGTEAFF	TGTGCCAGCAGTTTATCAGGGGTTGGGGGGACTGAAGCTTTCTTT
TRBV6-5	-	few	TRBJ1-5	CASSYWADNQPQHF	TGTGCCAGCAGTTACTGGGCAGATAATCAGCCCCAGCATTTT
TRBV20-1	-	few	TRBJ2-4	CSARDRIKNIQYF	TGCAGTGCTAGAGATCGTATCAAAAACATTCAGTACTTC
TRBV7-9	-	few	TRBJ2-7	CASSSRSRDRNYEQYF	TGTGCCAGCAGCTCAAGAAGCCGGGACCGGAACTACGAGCAGTACTTC
TRBV27	-	-	TRBJ2-3	CASSLWGKEGDAQYF	TGTGCCAGCAGTTTATGGGGAAAAGAGGGAGATGCGCAGTATTTT
TRBV11-3	-	-	TRBJ2-5	CASSRRRQTIQETQYF	TGTGCCAGCAGCCGCCGCAGACAGACTATTCAAGAGACCCAGTACTTC
TRBV25-1	-	-	TRBJ1-2	CASIGGGVGYTF	TGTGCCAGCATTGGGGGAGGGGTCGGCTACACCTTC
TRBV24-1	TRBD1	-	TRBJ1-2	CATSDSGQLYGYTF	TGTGCCACCAGTGACTCGGGACAGCTCTATGGCTACACCTTC
TRBV6-1	-	-	TRBJ2-5	CASTINLQETQYF	TGTGCCAGCACTATTAACCTGCAAGAGACCCAGTACTTC
TRBV7-3	-	-	TRBJ1-1	CASSFDTGRTEAFF	TGTGCCAGCAGCTTCGACACGGGGAGAACTGAAGCTTTCTTT
TRBV6-1	-	few	TRBJ2-3	CASTRGDRRTDTQYF	TGTGCCAGCACCCGGGGGGACAGACGCACAGATACGCAGTATTTT
TRBV20-1	-	-	TRBJ2-7	CSATGTPDSHEQYF	TGCAGTGCTACCGGGACCCCAGATTCCCACGAGCAGTACTTC
TRBV10-3	-	-	TRBJ2-6	CAISESGFLSGANVLTF	TGTGCCATCAGTGAGTCCGGCTTCCTATCTGGGGCCAACGTCCTGACTTTC
TRBV12-3/TRBV12-4	-	few	TRBJ1-2	CASSLVSTYGYTF	TGTGCCAGCAGTTTAGTATCGACCTATGGCTACACCTTC
TRBV27	TRBD1	few	TRBJ1-2	CASSLSPSGQGNYGYTF	TGTGCCAGCAGTTTATCGCCTTCAGGACAGGGCAACTATGGCTACACCTTC
TRBV5-5	-	-	TRBJ2-1	CASSSLQSFF	TGTGCCAGCAGCTCCCTACAGTCGTTCTTC
TRBV19	TRBD1	-	TRBJ1-5	CASSEGQGNQPQHF	TGTGCCAGTAGTGAGGGACAGGGGAATCAGCCCCAGCATTTT
TRBV20-1	-	-	TRBJ2-6	CSASPGSGANVLTF	TGCAGTGCTAGTCCGGGGTCTGGGGCCAACGTCCTGACTTTC
TRBV12-3/TRBV12-4	TRBD2	few	TRBJ2-5	CASSLSLAGGLGETQYF	TGTGCCAGCAGTTTATCGCTAGCGGGGGGGCTCGGGGAGACCCAGTACTTC
TRBV2	-	-	TRBJ1-2	CASSEVGAANYGYTF	TGTGCCAGCAGTGAAGTGGGGGCAGCTAACTATGGCTACACCTTC
TRBV6-1	-	few	TRBJ2-7	CASSDGRTSYEQYF	TGTGCCAGCAGTGATGGCAGGACCTCCTACGAGCAGTACTTC
TRBV27	TRBD1	few	TRBJ1-1	CASSQDRVSTEAFF	TGTGCCAGCAGTCAGGACAGGGTAAGCACTGAAGCTTTCTTT
TRBV7-9	-	-	TRBJ1-4	CASSLSGTREEKLFF	TGTGCCAGCAGCTTATCCGGGACTCGAGAGGAAAAACTGTTTTTT
TRBV2	-	-	TRBJ1-5	CASNGVYNQPQHF	TGTGCCAGCAATGGGGTTTACAATCAGCCCCAGCATTTT
TRBV20-1	TRBD1	-	TRBJ2-7	CSAYRGEGSYEQYF	TGCAGTGCCTACAGGGGCGAGGGTTCCTACGAGCAGTACTTC
TRBV21-1	-	-	TRBJ1-2	CASIVMGGGYAF	TGTGCCAGCATAGTCATGGGGGGTGGCTACGCCTTC
TRBV12-5	-	once	TRBJ2-7	CASGLGRSSYEQYF	TGTGCTAGTGGTTTGGGTAGGTCCTCCTACGAGCAGTACTTC
TRBV20-1	TRBD2	medium-sized	TRBJ2-7	CSARDERGREGEQYF	TGCAGTGCTAGAGACGAGCGGGGGAGAGAGGGGGAGCAGTACTTC
TRBV6-1	-	-	TRBJ2-1	CASSEFGSSYNEQFF	TGTGCCAGCAGTGAATTTGGGTCCTCCTACAATGAGCAGTTCTTC
TRBV7-9	-	few	TRBJ2-3	CASSPRTGKGASAFTDTQYF	TGTGCCAGCAGCCCCCGGACAGGAAAAGGGGCTAGCGCTTTCACAGATACGCAGTATTTT
TRBV24-1	TRBD1	-	TRBJ2-7	CATSDPSRDRELRDPYEQYF	TGTGCCACCAGTGATCCGTCCCGGGACAGGGAACTAAGAGATCCCTACGAGCAGTACTTC
TRBV19	TRBD1	-	TRBJ2-7	CASSTRQGASYEQYF	TGTGCCAGTAGTACTAGGCAGGGGGCCTCCTACGAGCAGTACTTC
TRBV12-3/TRBV12-4	TRBD2	-	TRBJ2-5	CASSLRRGGGETQYF	TGTGCCAGCAGTTTACGGCGGGGGGGCGGGGAGACCCAGTACTTC
TRBV6-5	-	-	TRBJ2-3	CASSSWGNTDTQYF	TGTGCCAGCAGTTCGTGGGGGAACACAGATACGCAGTATTTT